What follows are 13 T cell receptor beta chains derived from one specimen sequenced in a study of blood T cells in healthy people across ages (dated by TCRdb to 2013 to 2016). Receptor amplification or capture employed 5' RACE. The instrument was an Illumina HiSeq 2500. The second PCR ran for about 7 to 11 cycles and used a J-beta primer mix along with a sample-barcoded 5' primer. TCRdb trimmed public reads at Q25 via fastp, called clones via MiXCR and kept in-frame beta chains. Each record represents a unique CDR3 protein, reported with the most common genes and DNA among its rows. Counted in this sample were some 860,000 distinct CDR3 sequences; more than 50% of them appeared once. The leading ten clones occupy about a quarter of the sample. The specimen sequenced was blood. All receptors come from a man aged 35-49 years in good health.

The rearrangement joins TRBV9 to TRBJ2-2; 7 positions match TRBD1. Germline assignment: CDR1 SGDLS and CDR2 YYNGEE. This CDR3 comprises 14 residues. Losses at the gene ends were 8 bases for V and 6 bases for J; bases not matched to a gene: 10. The CDR3 bases are TGTGCCAGTTCGACAGGGAGATGGCCCGGGGAGCTGTTTTTT. Translating gives CASSTGRWPGELFF.

V gene TRBV28 combines with J gene TRBJ2-1, with D perhaps TRBD2 (5 bases). V was trimmed by 7 bases and J by 4 bases, leaving 14 bases between them. This CDR3 spans 14 amino acids. The germline V gene has CDR1 MDHEN and CDR2 SYDVKM. CDR3 DNA sequence: TGTGCCAGCATCCTTGACGGGATTTACAATGAGCAGTTCTTC. It is translated as CASILDGIYNEQFF.

In DNA form, the CDR3 reads TGTGCCACCAGCATGAGGGAACGGGACTATGGCTACACCTTC. Its translation: CATSMRERDYGYTF. The chain is built from TRBV15 and TRBJ1-2, with D unresolved. Germline V lookup: CDR1 LNHNV, CDR2 YYDKDF (reference sequence). The CDR3 totals 14 residues. The V end was cut by 4 bases, the J end by 3 bases, with 12 bases between.

This clonotype has more than one count but fewer than ten. The genes are TRBV3-1 and TRBJ2-1; tentatively, D is TRBD2 (7 bases). The ends were cut back, 1 base at V and 3 bases at J, with 16 bases in the middle. Per germline, CDR1 LGHDT and CDR2 YNNKEL (reference sequence). CDR3 size: 17 residues. The CDR3 nucleotides read TGTGCCAGCAGCCAAGGGGGGCTAGCGGCTAGCTACAATGAGCAGTTCTTC. It encodes CASSQGGLAASYNEQFF.

CDR3 amino acids: CSVREASGYQETQFF. The DNA for the CDR3 is TGCAGCGTTCGAGAGGCTAGCGGGTATCAAGAGACCCAGTTCTTC. The chain joins TRBV29-1 to TRBJ2-1; 8 nucleotides line up with TRBD2. The CDR3 is made up of 15 amino acids. With 5 bases clipped from V and 13 bases from J, the junction kept 19 bases outside the gene matches. The germline gives CDR1 SQVTM, CDR2 ANQGSEA.

Worth noting for this clonotype: One end of the junction does not line up with germline, which may come from a read error. CDR3 DNA sequence: TGTGCCACCAGTGCGGGGACACATTACAATGGGCAGTTCTTC. This translates into CATSAGTHYNGQFF. V gene TRBV24-1 combines with J gene TRBJ2-1, with TRBD1 as a possible D gene (6 bases). CDR3 length: 14 residues. Germline values: CDR1 KGHDR, CDR2 SFDVKD.

This clonotype was counted once. This rearrangement joins TRBV13 to TRBJ2-3; the D is unclear. This CDR3 contains 16 residues. With 5 bases removed from V and 4 bases from J, the gap between germline ends came to 19 bases. The germline gives CDR1 PRHDT, CDR2 FYEKMQ (reference sequence). The DNA for the CDR3 is TGTGCCAGCAGCGTCCAAACCCCAATAGGCGCAGATACGCAGTATTTT. It is translated as CASSVQTPIGADTQYF. The full variable domain, with the rest looked up from reference TRBV13 and TRBJ2-3, is AAGVIQSPRHLIKEKRETATLKCYPIPRHDTVYWYQQGPGQDPQFLISFYEKMQSDKGSIPDRFSAQQFSDYHSELNMSSLELGDSALYFCASSVQTPIGADTQYFGPGTRLTVL.

The V and J genes are TRBV20-1 and TRBJ2-3; TRBD2 matches 10 bases. The CDR3 covers 19 residues. After removal of 3 bases from V and 3 bases from J, the junction contained 18 bases not matched to a gene. The germline V gene has CDR1 DFQATT and CDR2 SNEGSKA (reference sequence). This CDR3 is CSARVASGRMSSGTDTQYF. The CDR3 DNA sequence: TGCAGTGCTAGGGTGGCTAGCGGGAGAATGAGTAGCGGTACAGATACGCAGTATTTT.

The V call is TRBV6-5, the J call TRBJ1-2; tentative D call: TRBD1 (6 bases). The CDR3 has 11 amino acids. V gave up 7 bases and J gave up 3 bases, with 6 bases separating them. Germline values: CDR1 MNHEY, CDR2 SVGAGI. The CDR3 protein is CASTGDYGYTF. The DNA for the CDR3 is TGTGCCAGCACAGGGGACTATGGCTACACCTTC.

The V and J genes are TRBV20-1 and TRBJ1-1, with D unresolved. Germline loops: CDR1 DFQATT, CDR2 SNEGSKA (reference sequence). This CDR3 has 14 amino acids. V was cut by 1 base and J by 4 bases, with 13 bases left in between. The CDR3 bases are TGCAGTGCTAGAGTCGGGGATAGTTCCACTGAAGCTTTCTTT. Translation: CSARVGDSSTEAFF.

The rearrangement links TRBV5-8 to TRBJ1-5, with no clear D. V dropped 7 bases and J dropped 4 bases, with 12 bases sitting between them. Germline CDR1 SGHTS, CDR2 YDEGEE. The CDR3 has 13 residues. CDR3 nucleotides: TGTGCCAGCGGACGCCTGGGGAATCAGCCCCAGCATTTT. This sequence encodes CASGRLGNQPQHF.

The J gene is TRBJ2-1, the V gene TRBV27; 7 bases are shared with TRBD1. The J segment lost 10 bases and the V segment lost 5 bases, leaving 8 bases of the junction unmatched. Germline V gives CDR1 MNHEY, CDR2 SMNVEV (reference sequence). The CDR3 sequence is 13 residues long. The CDR3 spells CASSADRAGEQFF. The CDR3 DNA reads as TGTGCCAGCAGTGCAGACAGGGCAGGCGAGCAGTTCTTC.

This chain uses TRBV4-1 with TRBJ2-1, with 13 bases matching TRBD2. V shed 1 base, J shed 3 bases, and the junction held 6 bases outside the gene matches. The CDR3 contains 18 residues. Germline values: CDR1 MGHRA, CDR2 YSYEKL. The CDR3: CASSQVWTSGSSYNEQFF. Written as DNA, the CDR3 is TGCGCCAGCAGCCAAGTATGGACTAGCGGGAGTAGCTACAATGAGCAGTTCTTC.